The 6 T cell receptor beta chains below all came from one sample that was sequenced in a study of beta chain features in type 1 diabetes. These TCRs' antigens remain unknown. Every isolated RNA sample was fully reverse transcribed, so sequencing captured expressed TCRB transcripts. Clones were read by immunoSEQ multiplex PCR, and TCRdb kept only the in-frame ones, dropping some. The sample lists a few hundred thousand clones, roughly 13% occurring once. The study's findings and limits: When Type 1 diabetes patients were examined, their TCRB CDR3s proved moderately but significantly shorter in all four CD4+ subsets.

The sequenced material came from naive CD4+ T cells from blood. These receptor sequences come from a woman aged 18-35 years with type 1 diabetes.

The chain uses TRBV5-1 and TRBJ2-7; 9 bases are shared with TRBD2. The CDR3 spans 15 residues. The germline CDR1 and CDR2 sequences are SGHRS and YFSETQ. V shed 4 bases, J shed 2 bases, and the junction held 7 bases outside the gene matches. The CDR3 spells CASSLLRLAAYEQYV. The CDR3 DNA sequence: TGCGCCAGCAGCCTCCTCCGACTAGCGGCCTACGAGCAGTACGTC.

This clone showed up just a few times. This chain joins TRBV18 and TRBJ2-3, with D maybe TRBD1 (6 bases). There are 13 residues in the CDR3. The germline V gene has CDR1 KGHSH and CDR2 LQKENI. Trimming shortened V by 4 bases and J by 1 base, and 6 bases separated the two germline ends. The DNA for the CDR3 is TGTGCCAGCTCACAGGGGGGCACAGATACGCAGTATTTT. Translated: CASSQGGTDTQYF. The full variable domain, completed using reference TRBV18 and TRBJ2-3, is NAGVMQNPRHLVRRRGQEARLRCSPMKGHSHVYWYRQLPEEGLKFMVYLQKENIIDESGMPKERFSAEFPKEGPSILRIQQVVRGDSAAYFCASSQGGTDTQYFGPGTRLTVL.

The V call is TRBV2, the J call TRBJ2-7, with 7 nucleotides matching TRBD1. Germline-derived CDR1 and CDR2 are SNHLY and FYNNEI. The CDR3 length is 14 residues. With V trimmed by 7 bases and J by 3 bases, 9 bases remained unmatched. The CDR3, as DNA: TGTGCCAGCACCCCAGGGGGAGTGGGCTACGAGCAGTACTTC. This translates into CASTPGGVGYEQYF. Drawing the rest from reference TRBV2 and TRBJ2-7, the complete variable domain is EPEVTQTPSHQVTQMGQEVILRCVPISNHLYFYWYRQILGQKVEFLVSFYNNEISEKSEIFDDQFSVERPDGSNFTLKIRSTKLEDSAMYFCASTPGGVGYEQYFGPGTRLTVT.

The chain is built from TRBV9 and TRBJ2-2, with 8 bases fitting TRBD1. The germline V gene encodes CDR1 SGDLS and CDR2 YYNGEE. V shed 0 bases and J 4 bases; nucleotides not matched to a gene: 5. This CDR3 region has 16 residues. The CDR3 reads CASSVETGGGTGELFF. The DNA of the CDR3 is TGTGCCAGCAGCGTAGAAACAGGGGGAGGCACCGGGGAGCTGTTTTTT.

This clone has more than one count but fewer than ten. The chain joins TRBV18 to TRBJ2-4; D is possibly TRBD2 (5 bases). Germline V CDR1 and CDR2: KGHSH, LQKENI. The length of the CDR3 is 17 residues. V lost 6 bases and J lost 0, with 18 bases in between. The chain's CDR3 is CASSPVEVALAKNIQYF. CDR3 DNA: TGTGCCAGCTCCCCCGTCGAGGTAGCGCTAGCCAAAAACATTCAGTACTTC.

This clone has more than one count but fewer than ten. CDR3 amino acids: CAWSPTGEGYTF. CDR3 nucleotide sequence: TGTGCCTGGAGTCCCACAGGGGAAGGCTACACCTTC. The rearrangement links TRBV30 to TRBJ1-2, with 7 bases that match TRBD1. Trimming cost V 2 bases and J 8 bases; bases outside gene matches: 5. CDR3 length: 12 residues. Germline assignment: CDR1 GTSNPN and CDR2 SVGIG (reference sequence).